The 11 T cell receptor beta chains reported below all come from one sample, sequenced in a study of T cells in Graves' hyperthyroidism and ophthalmopathy. What was amplified from RNA transcripts were TCR beta CDR3 regions. HTBI primers were used for first-round RT-PCR of the TCR CDR3. TCRdb reprocessed the multiplex PCR reads with MiXCR, giving one entry per CDR3 protein. The sample holds some 530,000 distinct CDR3 sequences, around a fifth seen once. Sample: blood. Every receptor here comes from a woman aged 65 to 85 with Graves' ophthalmopathy.

This chain connects TRBV19 to TRBJ2-1; no reliable D call. The CDR3 contains 14 residues. V was shortened by 6 bases and J by 2 bases, with 11 bases between the two germline ends. Germline assignment: CDR1 LNHDA and CDR2 SQIVND (reference sequence). In DNA form, the CDR3 reads TGTGCCAGTAGCGGCCGCCCTACCTACAATGAGCAGTTCTTC. This encodes CASSGRPTYNEQFF.

The table lists this clonotype with a few counts. V is TRBV20-1 and J is TRBJ2-7; the D gene is possibly TRBD2 (5 bases). The CDR3 is 12 residues long. Trimming shortened V by 1 base and J by 3 bases, and 7 bases separated the two germline ends. Germline-derived CDR1 and CDR2 are DFQATT and SNEGSKA (reference sequence). The CDR3 coding sequence is TGCAGTGCTAGAGGTAGCGACTACGAGCAGTACTTC. Its protein is CSARGSDYEQYF.

V gene TRBV18 combines with J gene TRBJ2-3; possibly TRBD2 for D (5 bases). The CDR3 consists of 14 residues. CDR1 is KGHSH and CDR2 is LQKENI in the germline V gene. Trimming cost V 3 bases and J 7 bases, with 14 bases left between them. This CDR3 reads CASSPPPAGYTQYF. Here the CDR3 DNA reads TGTGCCAGCTCACCTCCGCCCGCGGGTTATACGCAGTATTTT.

CDR3 DNA: TGTGCCAGCAGTGTTCCGGGGAGCTCTGGAAACACCATATATTTT. Protein product: CASSVPGSSGNTIYF. V gene TRBV6-4 combines with J gene TRBJ1-3; no reliable D call. The CDR3 runs to 15 residues. Deletions cut 4 bases from V and 0 bases from J, with 10 bases between. CDR1 is MRHNA and CDR2 is SNTAGT in the germline V gene.

The table lists this clonotype with many counts. The rearrangement joins TRBV28 to TRBJ2-5; 10 nucleotides agree with TRBD2. Per germline, CDR1 MDHEN and CDR2 SYDVKM. The CDR3 runs 15 residues. V lost 5 bases to trimming and J lost 6 bases; unmatched junction nucleotides: 9. The DNA for the CDR3 is TGTGCCAGCAGTCCCTTAGCGGGGGGTGGGAAGACCCAGTACTTC. Its translation is CASSPLAGGGKTQYF.

The gene calls are TRBV12-5 and TRBJ1-6; D ambiguous. This CDR3 comprises 13 residues. The germline gives CDR1 LGHNT, CDR2 FRNRAP. Trimming removed 7 bases from V and 8 bases from J, with 12 bases in between. The CDR3 region has the DNA TGTGCTAGTGCCCGGGGTGGTGATTCACCCCTCCACTTT. Protein product: CASARGGDSPLHF.

The chain links TRBV28 to TRBJ2-5, with no clear D. V was trimmed by 2 bases and J by 6 bases, leaving 7 bases between them. The CDR3 totals 12 residues. The V gene's germline CDR1 is MDHEN and CDR2 SYDVKM. The CDR3 coding sequence is TGTGCCAGCAGTTTAGGGTTGAAGACCCAGTACTTC. It translates to CASSLGLKTQYF.

This clonotype was picked up a small number of times. V usage is TRBV24-1 and J usage is TRBJ2-5, with D perhaps matching TRBD2 (6 bases). This CDR3 comprises 16 residues. CDR1 KGHDR and CDR2 SFDVKD come from the germline V gene. The ends were cut back, 4 bases at V and 5 bases at J, with 19 bases in the middle. The CDR3 sequence: CATSDAGTRGRETQYF. In DNA, the CDR3 is TGTGCCACCAGTGACGCCGGGACTCGAGGTCGGGAGACCCAGTACTTC.

This clonotype has only one observation. The chain combines TRBV12-5 with TRBJ2-5, with D unresolved. This CDR3 has 15 amino acids. V was pared by 1 base and J by 4 bases, with 13 bases between. Germline CDR1 and CDR2: LGHNT and FRNRAP. DNA of the CDR3: TGTGCTAGTGGTTTGGGGGCCACAACTACAGAGACCCAGTACTTC. As protein: CASGLGATTTETQYF.

This clonotype was detected ten times or more. The chain couples TRBV3-1 to TRBJ2-7, with D tentatively TRBD2 (5 bases). The germline CDR1 and CDR2 sequences are LGHDT and YNNKEL (reference sequence). CDR3 length: 15 amino acids. The ends were cut back, 1 base at V and 3 bases at J, with 13 bases in the middle. CDR3 in amino acids: CASSQVFRGDYEQYF. CDR3 nucleotides: TGTGCCAGCAGCCAAGTGTTTCGGGGAGACTACGAGCAGTACTTC.

The rearrangement uses TRBV5-1 and TRBJ2-2; D gene uncertain. The CDR3 contains 16 residues. Germline CDR1 is SGHRS and CDR2 is YFSETQ. The V and J ends lost 0 bases and 7 bases respectively, with 16 bases between them. This CDR3 is CASSLAVTPPDGELFF. The CDR3 nucleotides read TGCGCCAGCAGCTTGGCGGTAACACCCCCCGACGGGGAGCTGTTTTTT.